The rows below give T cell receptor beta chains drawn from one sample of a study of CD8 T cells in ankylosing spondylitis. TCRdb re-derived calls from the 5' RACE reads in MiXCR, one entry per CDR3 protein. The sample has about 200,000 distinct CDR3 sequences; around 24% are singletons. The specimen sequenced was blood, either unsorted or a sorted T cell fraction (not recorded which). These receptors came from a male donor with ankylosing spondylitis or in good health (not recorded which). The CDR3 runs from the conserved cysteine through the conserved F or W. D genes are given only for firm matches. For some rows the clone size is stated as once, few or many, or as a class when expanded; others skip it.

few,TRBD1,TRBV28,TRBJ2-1,TGTGCCAGCAGTTTCCAGGGGGCCTACAATGAGCAGTTCTTC,CASSFQGAYNEQFF
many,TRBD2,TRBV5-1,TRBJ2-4,TGCGCCAGCAGCCCCCGGACTAGCGGGAGTGGAGGAAACATTCAGTACTTC,CASSPRTSGSGGNIQYF
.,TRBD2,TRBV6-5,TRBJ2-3,TGTGCCAGCAGTTACTCCGGACTAGCGGGAGTGGATACGCAGTATTTT,CASSYSGLAGVDTQYF
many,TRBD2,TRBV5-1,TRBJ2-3,TGCGCCAGCAGCATGGGACTAGCGAGGAGCACAGATACGCAGTATTTT,CASSMGLARSTDTQYF
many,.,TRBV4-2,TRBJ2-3,TGTGCCAGCAGTCAGAGCGGGGACAAAGATACGCAGTATTTT,CASSQSGDKDTQYF
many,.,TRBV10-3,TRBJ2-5,TGTGCCATCAGTCCCCCAGGGAGGGAGACCCAGTACTTC,CAISPPGRETQYF
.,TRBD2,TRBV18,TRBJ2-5,TGTGCCAGCTCACCACTCCGGACTAGCGGGGGACAAGAGACCCAGTACTTC,CASSPLRTSGGQETQYF
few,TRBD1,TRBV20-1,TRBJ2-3,TGCAGTGCTAGGACGGACAGGGGGACAGATACGCAGTATTTT,CSARTDRGTDTQYF
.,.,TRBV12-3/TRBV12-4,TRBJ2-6,TGTGCCAGCAGTTTTGGTAGGACTACCGACTACTCTGGGGCCAACGTCCTGACTTTC,CASSFGRTTDYSGANVLTF
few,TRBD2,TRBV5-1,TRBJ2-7,TGCGCCAGCAGCACGGGGACTAGCGGGAGGGCGATCGAGCAGTACTTC,CASSTGTSGRAIEQYF